Shown below are 5 T cell receptor beta chains from a single sample sequenced in a study of T cell responses to AZD1222 COVID-19 vaccine. Produced via immunoSEQ multiplex PCR; TCRdb's table is partial and in-frame only. The sample contains over 45,000 clones, 75% to 90% of which appear only once. Sequenced here: peripheral blood, sampled on day 0 of AZD1222 vaccination. The receptors here all came from an adult in good health.

This rearrangement joins TRBV29-1 to TRBJ2-7; 9 positions match TRBD2. V trimming: 6 bases; J trimming: 1 base; junction bases outside the gene matches: 10. CDR1 is SQVTM and CDR2 is ANQGSEA in the germline V gene. The CDR3 has 15 residues. The CDR3 DNA is TGCAGCGTCGGGACTAGCCTAAGTCGGTCCTACGAGCAGTACTTC. Translating it yields CSVGTSLSRSYEQYF.

This chain connects TRBV14 to TRBJ1-1; no clear D gene. Trimming took 2 bases from V and 4 from J, leaving 5 bases between them. The CDR3 loop spans 12 amino acids. Germline CDR1 reads SGHDN; CDR2 reads FVKESK. CDR3 residues: CASSQLSTEAFF. Here the CDR3 DNA reads TGTGCCAGCAGCCAATTGTCCACTGAAGCTTTCTTT.

The V gene is TRBV28, the J gene TRBJ2-7; D tentatively reads TRBD1 or TRBD2 (5 bases each). With 1 base removed from V and 0 bases from J, the gap between germline ends came to 10 bases. This CDR3 region has 15 residues. CDR1 and CDR2 from the germline V gene are MDHEN and SYDVKM. CDR3: CASSLSGRNSYEQYF. For the CDR3, the DNA is TGTGCCAGCAGTTTATCAGGGAGAAACTCCTACGAGCAGTACTTC.

CDR3 coding DNA: TGTGCCAGCAGCTTAAACGGGGACGGGGAGCTGTTTTTT. This sequence encodes CASSLNGDGELFF. The V call is TRBV11-2, the J call TRBJ2-2; D is possibly TRBD2 (5 bases). V was trimmed by 2 bases and J by 7 bases, leaving 8 bases between them. Germline V CDR1 and CDR2: SGHAT, FQNNGV. The length of the CDR3 is 13 residues.

The chain uses TRBV29-1 and TRBJ1-1; D perhaps matches TRBD1 (6 bases). Trimming left V 8 bases short and J 3 bases short, with 16 bases between. This CDR3 has 13 residues. CDR1 is SQVTM, CDR2 ANQGSEA, per germline. The CDR3 sequence is CSYSGQGYTEAFF. In DNA form, the CDR3 reads TGCAGCTACTCCGGGCAGGGGTACACTGAAGCTTTCTTT.